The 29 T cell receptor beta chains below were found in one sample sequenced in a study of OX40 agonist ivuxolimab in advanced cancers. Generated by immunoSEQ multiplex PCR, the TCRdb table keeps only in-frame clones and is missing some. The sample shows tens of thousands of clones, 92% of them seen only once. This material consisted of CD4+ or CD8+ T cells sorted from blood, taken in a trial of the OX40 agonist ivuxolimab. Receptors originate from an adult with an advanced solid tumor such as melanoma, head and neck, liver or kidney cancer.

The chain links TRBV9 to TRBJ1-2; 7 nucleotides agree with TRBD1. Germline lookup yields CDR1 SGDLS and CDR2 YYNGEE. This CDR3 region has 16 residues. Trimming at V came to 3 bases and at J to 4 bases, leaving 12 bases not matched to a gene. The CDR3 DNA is TGTGCCAGCAGCGCCGGACCCGGGACAGACATCTATGGCTACACCTTC. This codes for CASSAGPGTDIYGYTF. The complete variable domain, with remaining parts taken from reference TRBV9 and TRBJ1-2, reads DSGVTQTPKHLITATGQRVTLRCSPRSGDLSVYWYQQSLDQGLQFLIQYYNGEERAKGNILERFSAQQFPDLHSELNLSSLELGDSALYFCASSAGPGTDIYGYTFGSGTRLTVV.

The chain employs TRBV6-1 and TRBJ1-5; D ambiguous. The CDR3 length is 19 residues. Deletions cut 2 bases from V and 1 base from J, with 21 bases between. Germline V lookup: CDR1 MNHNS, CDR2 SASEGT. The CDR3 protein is CASSENWAPPKMSNQPQHF. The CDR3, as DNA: TGTGCCAGCAGTGAAAATTGGGCACCTCCCAAAATGAGCAATCAGCCCCAGCATTTT.

In DNA form, the CDR3 reads TGTGCCAGCACCTTAACGACAGGTCCCACTGAAGCTTTCTTT. Translated, it gives CASTLTTGPTEAFF. V usage is TRBV21-1 and J usage is TRBJ1-1; the D call TRBD1 from the table was never checked on the DNA. TRBV21-1 is recorded as a pseudogene. The CDR3 runs to 14 residues.

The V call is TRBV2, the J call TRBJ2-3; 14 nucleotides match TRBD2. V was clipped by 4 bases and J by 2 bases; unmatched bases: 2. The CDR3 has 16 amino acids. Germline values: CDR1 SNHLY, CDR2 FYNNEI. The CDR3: CASSGTSGGFTDTQYF. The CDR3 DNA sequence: TGTGCCAGCAGTGGGACTAGCGGGGGGTTCACAGATACGCAGTATTTT. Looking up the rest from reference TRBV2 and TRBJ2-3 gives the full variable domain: EPEVTQTPSHQVTQMGQEVILRCVPISNHLYFYWYRQILGQKVEFLVSFYNNEISEKSEIFDDQFSVERPDGSNFTLKIRSTKLEDSAMYFCASSGTSGGFTDTQYFGPGTRLTVL.

The CDR3, as DNA: TGTGCCAGCAGCCAAGGCCGAACCGGGGAGCTGTTTTTT. The encoded protein is CASSQGRTGELFF. The rearrangement links TRBV14 to TRBJ2-2; no clear D gene. The CDR3 has 13 residues. Trimming left V 1 base short and J 5 bases short, with 5 bases between. CDR1 and CDR2 from the germline V gene are SGHDN and FVKESK.

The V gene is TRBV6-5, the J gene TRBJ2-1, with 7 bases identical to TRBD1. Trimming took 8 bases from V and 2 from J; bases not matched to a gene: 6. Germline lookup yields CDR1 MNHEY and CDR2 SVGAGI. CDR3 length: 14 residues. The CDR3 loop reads CASGWGQPYNEQFF. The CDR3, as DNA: TGTGCCAGCGGGTGGGGACAGCCCTACAATGAGCAGTTCTTC.

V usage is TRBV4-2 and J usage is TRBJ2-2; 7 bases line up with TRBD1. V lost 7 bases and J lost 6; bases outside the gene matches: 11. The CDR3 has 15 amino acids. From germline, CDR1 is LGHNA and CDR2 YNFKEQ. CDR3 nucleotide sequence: TGTGCCAGCAAACCCGACAGGGCGGGCGCCGGGGAGCTGTTTTTT. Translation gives CASKPDRAGAGELFF.

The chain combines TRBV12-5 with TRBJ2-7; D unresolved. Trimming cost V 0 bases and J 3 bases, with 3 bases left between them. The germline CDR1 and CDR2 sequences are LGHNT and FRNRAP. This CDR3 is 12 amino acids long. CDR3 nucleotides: TGTGCTAGTGGTTTGGTGGTCTACGAGCAGTACTTC. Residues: CASGLVVYEQYF.

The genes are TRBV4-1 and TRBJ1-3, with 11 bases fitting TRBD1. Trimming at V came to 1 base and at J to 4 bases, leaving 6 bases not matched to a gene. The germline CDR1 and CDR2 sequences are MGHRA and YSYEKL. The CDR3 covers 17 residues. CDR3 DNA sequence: TGCGCCAGCAGCCAAGGACCCGGGACAGGGGGGGGAAACACCATATATTTT. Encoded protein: CASSQGPGTGGGNTIYF.

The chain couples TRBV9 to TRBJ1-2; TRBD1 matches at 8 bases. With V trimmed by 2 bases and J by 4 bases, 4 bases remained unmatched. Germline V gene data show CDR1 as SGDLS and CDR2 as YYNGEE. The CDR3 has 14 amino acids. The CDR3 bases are TGTGCCAGCAGCGTGACAGGGGTGGCCTATGGCTACACCTTC. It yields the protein CASSVTGVAYGYTF.

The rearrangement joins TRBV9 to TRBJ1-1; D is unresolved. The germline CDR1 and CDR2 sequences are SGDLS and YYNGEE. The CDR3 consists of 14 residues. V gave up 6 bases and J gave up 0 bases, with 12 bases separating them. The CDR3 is CASKVGDMNTEAFF. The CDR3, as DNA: TGTGCCAGCAAAGTCGGAGACATGAACACTGAAGCTTTCTTT.

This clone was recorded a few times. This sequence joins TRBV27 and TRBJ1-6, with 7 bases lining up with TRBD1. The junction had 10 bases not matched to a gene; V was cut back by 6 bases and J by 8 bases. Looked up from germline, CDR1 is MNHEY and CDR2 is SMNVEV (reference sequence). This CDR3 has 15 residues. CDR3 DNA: TGTGCCAGCAGCTACTACAGGGGCAGGCATTCACCCCTCCACTTT. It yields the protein CASSYYRGRHSPLHF.

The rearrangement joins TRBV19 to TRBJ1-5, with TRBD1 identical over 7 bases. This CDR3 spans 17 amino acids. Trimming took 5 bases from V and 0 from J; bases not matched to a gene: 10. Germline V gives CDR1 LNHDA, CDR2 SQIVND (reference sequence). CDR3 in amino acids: CASSAPGTEYSNQPQHF. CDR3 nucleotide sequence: TGTGCCAGTAGTGCCCCCGGGACAGAATATAGCAATCAGCCCCAGCATTTT.

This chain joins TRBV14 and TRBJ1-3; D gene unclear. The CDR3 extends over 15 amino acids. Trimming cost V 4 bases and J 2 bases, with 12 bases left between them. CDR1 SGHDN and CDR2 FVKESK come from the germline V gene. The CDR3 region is CASSPEGLTGNTIYF. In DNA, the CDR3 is TGTGCCAGCAGCCCGGAGGGATTGACTGGAAACACCATATATTTT.

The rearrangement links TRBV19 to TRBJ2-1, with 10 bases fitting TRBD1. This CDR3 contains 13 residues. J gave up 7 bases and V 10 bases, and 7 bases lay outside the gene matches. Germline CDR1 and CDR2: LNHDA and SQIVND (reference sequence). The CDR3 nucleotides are TGTGCCACAAGACAGGGGGCGCGGAATGAGCAGTTCTTC. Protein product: CATRQGARNEQFF. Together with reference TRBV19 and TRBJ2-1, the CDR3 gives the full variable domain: DGGITQSPKYLFRKEGQNVTLSCEQNLNHDAMYWYRQDPGQGLRLIYYSQIVNDFQKGDIAEGYSVSREKKESFPLTVTSAQKNPTAFYLCATRQGARNEQFFGPGTRLTVL.

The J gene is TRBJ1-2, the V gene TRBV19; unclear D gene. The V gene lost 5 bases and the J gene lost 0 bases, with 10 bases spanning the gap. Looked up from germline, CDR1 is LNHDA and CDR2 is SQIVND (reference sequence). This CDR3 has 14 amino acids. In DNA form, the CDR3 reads TGTGCCAGTAGTGGAGACGGAGCTAACTATGGCTACACCTTC. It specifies CASSGDGANYGYTF.

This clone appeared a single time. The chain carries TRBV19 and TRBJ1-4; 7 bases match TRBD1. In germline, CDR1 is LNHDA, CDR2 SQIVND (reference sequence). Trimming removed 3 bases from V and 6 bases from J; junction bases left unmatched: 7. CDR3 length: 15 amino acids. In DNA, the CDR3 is TGTGCCAGTAGTATCGGGACAGAGAAGGATGAAAAACTGTTTTTT. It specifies CASSIGTEKDEKLFF.

The CDR3 bases are TGTGCCAGCAGCTTAATAGCGGGGGGATCCTACGAGCAGTACTTC. It codes for CASSLIAGGSYEQYF. The gene calls are TRBV7-9 and TRBJ2-7; 10 bases align to TRBD2. The germline V gene encodes CDR1 SEHNR and CDR2 FQNEAQ (reference sequence). V shed 2 bases and J 1 base; nucleotides not matched to a gene: 2. The CDR3 contains 15 residues.

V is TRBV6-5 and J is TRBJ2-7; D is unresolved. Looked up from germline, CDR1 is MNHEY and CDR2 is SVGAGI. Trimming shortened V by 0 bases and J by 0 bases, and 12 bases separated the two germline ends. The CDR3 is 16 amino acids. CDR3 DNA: TGTGCCAGCAGTTACTCGAGAGTCCGAGCCTCCTACGAGCAGTACTTC. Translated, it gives CASSYSRVRASYEQYF.

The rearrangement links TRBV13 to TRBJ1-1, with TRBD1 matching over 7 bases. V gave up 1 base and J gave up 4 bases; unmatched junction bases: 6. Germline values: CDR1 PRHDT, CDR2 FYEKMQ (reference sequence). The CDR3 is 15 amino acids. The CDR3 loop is CASSLDQGVGTEAFF. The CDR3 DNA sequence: TGTGCCAGCAGCTTAGATCAGGGGGTCGGCACTGAAGCTTTCTTT. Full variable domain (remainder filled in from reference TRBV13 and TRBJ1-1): AAGVIQSPRHLIKEKRETATLKCYPIPRHDTVYWYQQGPGQDPQFLISFYEKMQSDKGSIPDRFSAQQFSDYHSELNMSSLELGDSALYFCASSLDQGVGTEAFFGQGTRLTVV.

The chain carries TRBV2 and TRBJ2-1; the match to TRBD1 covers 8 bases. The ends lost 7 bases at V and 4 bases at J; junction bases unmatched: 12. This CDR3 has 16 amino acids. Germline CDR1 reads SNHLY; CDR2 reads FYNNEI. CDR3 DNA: TGTGCCAGCAAGGGCCCGACAGGGGACCCATACAATGAGCAGTTCTTC. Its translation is CASKGPTGDPYNEQFF.

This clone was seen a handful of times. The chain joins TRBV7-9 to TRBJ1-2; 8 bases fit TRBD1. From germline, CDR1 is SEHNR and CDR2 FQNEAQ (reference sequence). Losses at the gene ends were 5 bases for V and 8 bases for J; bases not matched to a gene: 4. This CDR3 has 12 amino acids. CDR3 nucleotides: TGTGCCAGCAGCCCGACAGGGGCCGGCTACACCTTC. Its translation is CASSPTGAGYTF.

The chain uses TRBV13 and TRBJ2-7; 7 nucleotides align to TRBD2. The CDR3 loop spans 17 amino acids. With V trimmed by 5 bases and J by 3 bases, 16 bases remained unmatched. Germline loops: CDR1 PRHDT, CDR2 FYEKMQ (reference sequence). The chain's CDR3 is CASSNSISAGVGYEQYF. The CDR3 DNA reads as TGTGCCAGCAGCAACTCGATCTCGGCGGGGGTTGGCTACGAGCAGTACTTC.

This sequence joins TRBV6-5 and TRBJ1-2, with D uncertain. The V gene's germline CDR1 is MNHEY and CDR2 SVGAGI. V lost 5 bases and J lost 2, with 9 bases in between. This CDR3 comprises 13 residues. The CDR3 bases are TGTGCCAGCAGTCCAACGGAAAACTATGGCTACACCTTC. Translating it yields CASSPTENYGYTF.

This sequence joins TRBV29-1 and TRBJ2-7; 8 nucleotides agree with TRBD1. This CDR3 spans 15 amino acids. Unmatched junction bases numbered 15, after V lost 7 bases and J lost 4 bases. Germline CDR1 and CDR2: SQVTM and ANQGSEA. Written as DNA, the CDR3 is TGCAGCGCTCTACTGTTAGACAGGGGAACTTACGAGCAGTACTTC. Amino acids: CSALLLDRGTYEQYF.

CDR3 DNA sequence: TGTGCCAGCAGTGACAGGCACACCTACGAGCAGTACTTC. The encoded protein is CASSDRHTYEQYF. The J gene is TRBJ2-7, the V gene TRBV5-4; possibly TRBD1 for D (6 bases). The CDR3 has 13 amino acids. The germline gives CDR1 SGHNT, CDR2 YYREEE (reference sequence). V lost 5 bases, J lost 2 bases, and 11 bases lay in between.

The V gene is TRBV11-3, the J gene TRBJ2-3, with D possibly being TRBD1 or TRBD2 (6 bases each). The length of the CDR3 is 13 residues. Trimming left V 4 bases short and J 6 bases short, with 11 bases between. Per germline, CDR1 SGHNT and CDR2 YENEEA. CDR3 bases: TGTGCCAGCAGCTCCACGGGGGCGGATACGCAGTATTTT. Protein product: CASSSTGADTQYF.

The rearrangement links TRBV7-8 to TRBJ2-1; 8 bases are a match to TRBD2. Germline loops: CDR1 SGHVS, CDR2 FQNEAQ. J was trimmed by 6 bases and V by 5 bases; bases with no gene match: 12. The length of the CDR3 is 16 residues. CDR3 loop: CASSVGIGTRGNEQFF. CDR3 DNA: TGTGCCAGCAGCGTAGGAATCGGGACTAGGGGCAATGAGCAGTTCTTC.

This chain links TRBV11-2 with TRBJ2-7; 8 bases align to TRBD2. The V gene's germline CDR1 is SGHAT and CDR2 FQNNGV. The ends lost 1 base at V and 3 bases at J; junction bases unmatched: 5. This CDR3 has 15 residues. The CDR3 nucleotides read TGTGCCAGCAGCTTAGTTTCTCGGGGGGGCTACGAGCAGTACTTC. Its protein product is CASSLVSRGGYEQYF.